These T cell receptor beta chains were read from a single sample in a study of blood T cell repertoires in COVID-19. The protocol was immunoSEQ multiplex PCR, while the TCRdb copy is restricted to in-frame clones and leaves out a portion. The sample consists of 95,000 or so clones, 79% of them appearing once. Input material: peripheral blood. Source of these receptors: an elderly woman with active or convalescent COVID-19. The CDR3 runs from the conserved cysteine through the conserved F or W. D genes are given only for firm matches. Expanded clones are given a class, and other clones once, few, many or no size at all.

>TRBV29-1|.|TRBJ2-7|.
CSVEGAGAYEQYF
TGCAGCGTTGAGGGGGCGGGGGCCTACGAGCAGTACTTC
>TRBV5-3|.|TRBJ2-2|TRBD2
CARSKGLAGGLGTGELFF
TGTGCCAGAAGCAAGGGACTAGCGGGAGGGTTGGGCACCGGGGAGCTGTTTTTT
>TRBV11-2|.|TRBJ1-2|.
CASSPGRGRGLLGYGYTF
TGTGCCAGCAGCCCAGGTCGGGGCAGGGGCCTTCTAGGCTATGGCTACACCTTC
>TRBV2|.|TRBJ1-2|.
CASSVLTEGYGYTF
TGTGCCAGCAGTGTTCTGACGGAGGGCTATGGCTACACCTTC
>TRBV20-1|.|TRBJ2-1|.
CSAGSQVEQFF
TGCAGTGCGGGCAGTCAAGTCGAGCAGTTCTTC
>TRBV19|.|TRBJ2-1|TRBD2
CASSIDSSGLTGRNEQFF
TGTGCCAGTAGTATAGATTCTAGCGGCCTAACCGGGAGGAATGAGCAGTTCTTC
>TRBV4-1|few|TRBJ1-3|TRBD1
CASSRQTGNGNTIYF
TGCGCCAGCAGCCGCCAGACAGGGAATGGAAACACCATATATTTT
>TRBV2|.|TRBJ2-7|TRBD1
CASSEQGQGLNEQYF
TGTGCCAGCAGTGAACAGGGACAGGGACTTAACGAGCAGTACTTC
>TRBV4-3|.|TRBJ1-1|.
CASSQGPANTEAFF
TGCGCCAGCAGCCAAGGGCCTGCCAACACTGAAGCTTTCTTT
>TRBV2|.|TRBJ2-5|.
CASRLQETQYF
TGTGCCAGCAGACTGCAAGAGACCCAGTACTTC
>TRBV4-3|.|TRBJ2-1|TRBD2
CASSRAGLARVSNEQFF
TGCGCCAGCAGCCGAGCGGGACTAGCACGTGTATCCAATGAGCAGTTCTTC
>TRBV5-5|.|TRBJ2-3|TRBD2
CASSKTSGRSDTQYF
TGTGCCAGCAGCAAGACTAGCGGGAGGTCGGATACGCAGTATTTT
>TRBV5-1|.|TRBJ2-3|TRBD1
CASNRQGIFTDTQYF
TGCGCCAGCAATCGACAGGGAATATTCACAGATACGCAGTATTTT